This T cell receptor (beta chain) was captured by sequencing in a study of blood T cell repertoires in COVID-19. Study-wide context: Acute-phase and convalescent COVID-19 samples originated in the United States, Italy and Spain. The analysed material was cDNA or gDNA that came from T cells, B-cell-depleted T cells, or PBMCs.

V lost 7 bases, J lost 7 bases, and 9 bases stayed unmatched. Germline V gives CDR1 MNHEY, CDR2 SMNVEV (reference sequence). The CDR3 extends over 13 amino acids. The method was immunoSEQ multiplex PCR; TCRdb's version includes in-frame clones alone and lacks a portion of them. The table has fewer than 350,000 clones, roughly 86% seen once. The sample was peripheral blood. The chain carries TRBV27 and TRBJ2-7; TRBD2 aligns across 8 bases. The receptor's source is a man aged 25-40 years with COVID-19, enrolled during active disease. The CDR3 region is CASTPGLAGEQYF. The CDR3 DNA is TGTGCCAGCACCCCTGGACTAGCTGGTGAGCAGTACTTC.